What follows are 9 T cell receptor beta chains derived from one specimen sequenced in a study of T-cell reconstitution after alpha-beta-depleted transplantation in children. The TCRbeta library incorporated unique molecular identifiers. TCRdb ran MiXCR on the PCR reads and lists one entry per CDR3 protein. The table records roughly 52,000 distinct CDR3 sequences, 5.5% to 7.5% of them present only once. The sample here was PBMCs, mostly from graft donor cells, taken 60 days after TCRalphabeta/CD19-depleted stem cell transplant. The receptors were sampled from a female patient between 2 and 15 years old who had a stem cell transplant for aplastic anemia, so the T cells may come from the graft donor.

This clonotype was counted at least ten times. V gene TRBV7-3 combines with J gene TRBJ2-7; 10 bases line up with TRBD1. From germline, CDR1 is SGHTA and CDR2 FQGTGA. The ends lost 5 bases at V and 2 bases at J; junction bases unmatched: 6. This CDR3 is 15 amino acids long. The CDR3 coding sequence is TGTGCCAGCAGCCTGGGGACAGGGGTCCCCTACGAGCAGTACTTC. As protein: CASSLGTGVPYEQYF.

At least ten counts were recorded for this clonotype. This chain's CDR3 is CASSLRPPGGGTEAFF. The CDR3 DNA reads TGTGCCAGCAGCTTAAGACCCCCGGGGGGGGGCACTGAAGCTTTCTTT. The chain couples TRBV7-3 to TRBJ1-1, with D possibly matching TRBD1 (5 bases). The CDR3 runs 16 residues. CDR1 is SGHTA and CDR2 is FQGTGA in the germline V gene. V shed 1 base and J shed 4 bases, with 16 bases lying between them.

There are many counts of this clonotype. V is TRBV12-3 or TRBV12-4 and J is TRBJ2-2; the D call may be TRBD1 or TRBD2 (5 bases each). CDR3 length: 14 amino acids. V lost 6 bases and J lost 3, with 11 bases in between. For the CDR3, the DNA is TGTGCCAGCAGCCCCGGGACCTACACCGGGGAGCTGTTTTTT. It translates to CASSPGTYTGELFF.

This clonotype occurred many times. The chain uses TRBV11-3 and TRBJ1-2; 10 bases map to TRBD1. The CDR3 length is 15 residues. Germline V CDR1 and CDR2: SGHNT, YENEEA. V trimming: 5 bases; J trimming: 3 bases; junction bases outside the gene matches: 6. The CDR3 region is CASSQGQGRYYGYTF. The CDR3 DNA reads TGTGCCAGCAGCCAGGGACAGGGGCGCTACTATGGCTACACCTTC.

The J gene is TRBJ1-4, the V gene TRBV7-9; possibly TRBD1 for D (6 bases). CDR1 is SEHNR and CDR2 is FQNEAQ in the germline V gene (reference sequence). The CDR3 loop spans 12 amino acids. Trimming took off 1 base at V and 10 bases at J, with 7 bases between the two ends. The CDR3 region has the DNA TGTGCCAGCAGCTTAGGGACAGCAAAACTGTTTTTT. The encoded protein is CASSLGTAKLFF.

This clonotype was observed a handful of times. V gene TRBV5-5 combines with J gene TRBJ2-2; D unresolved. There are 15 residues in the CDR3. V gave up 1 base and J gave up 5 bases, with 12 bases separating them. The germline V gene encodes CDR1 SGHKS and CDR2 YYEKEE (reference sequence). CDR3 in amino acids: CASSLSGIRTGELFF. CDR3 DNA sequence: TGTGCCAGCAGCTTGTCTGGGATTAGAACCGGGGAGCTGTTTTTT.

The chain joins TRBV4-3 to TRBJ2-5; 8 bases match TRBD2. Unmatched junction bases numbered 8, after V lost 7 bases and J lost 4 bases. This CDR3 contains 14 residues. The germline V gene encodes CDR1 LGHNA and CDR2 YSLEER. CDR3 sequence reads: CASTQSRGGETQYF. The CDR3 region has the DNA TGCGCCAGCACGCAAAGCCGGGGGGGAGAGACCCAGTACTTC.

The sample holds many counts of this clonotype. This may stem from a read error, because a much larger clone lies one nucleotide away. The V gene is TRBV20-1, the J gene TRBJ1-1; D perhaps matches TRBD1 (5 bases). Germline V CDR1 and CDR2: DFQATT, SNEGSKA (reference sequence). The CDR3 consists of 14 residues. The CDR3 DNA reads TGCAGTGCTACCTCGGGGGGAATGAACACTGAAGTTTTCTTT. Translating gives CSATSGGMNTEVFF.

Concerning this clonotype: A much more abundant neighbour one base away suggests this may be a read error. This chain uses TRBV20-1 with TRBJ2-1; 8 bases align to TRBD2. CDR1 DFQATT and CDR2 SNEGSKA come from the germline V gene (reference sequence). CDR3 length: 15 amino acids. With 3 bases clipped from V and 8 bases from J, the junction kept 12 bases outside the gene matches. This CDR3 reads CSASPRREENHEQFF. CDR3 bases: TGCAGTGCTAGTCCCAGGCGGGAGGAAAACCATGAGCAGTTCTTC.